This note documents a single T cell receptor beta chain sequence. The data originate from a study of T cell changes during pregnancy in multiple sclerosis. Measured with immunoSEQ multiplex PCR; TCRdb has only the in-frame clones, and not every one. The table shows over 35,000 clones, with roughly 90% occurring only once. Germline V CDR1 and CDR2: MNHEY, SMNVEV (reference sequence). V was cut by 5 bases and J by 0 bases, with 5 bases left in between. There are 13 residues in the CDR3. Sample: CD8+ T cells from peripheral blood mononuclear cells, taken before pregnancy. The TCR originated in a female donor with multiple sclerosis, enrolled in a pregnancy study. The V gene is TRBV27, the J gene TRBJ2-1, with no clear D. This chain's CDR3 is CASSRDSYNEQFF. CDR3 coding DNA: TGTGCCAGCAGTCGAGACTCCTACAATGAGCAGTTCTTC.